Below are 20 T cell receptor beta chains sequenced from a single sample in a study of T cell responses to AZD1222 COVID-19 vaccine. TCRdb's table, derived via immunoSEQ multiplex PCR, lists solely in-frame clones and lacks some. Altogether under 150,000 clones are present, about 93% being singletons, with the ten largest covering 4.5% to 5.5%. Material: peripheral blood, obtained on day 0 of AZD1222 vaccination. The receptors originated from an adult in good health.

This sequence joins TRBV19 and TRBJ1-2, with D possibly being TRBD1 (5 bases). The CDR3 runs to 12 residues. The V gene lost 5 bases and the J gene lost 2 bases, with 6 bases spanning the gap. Per germline, CDR1 LNHDA and CDR2 SQIVND (reference sequence). As DNA, the CDR3 is TGTGCCAGTAGTGACAGAAACTATGGCTACACCTTC. Translated: CASSDRNYGYTF.

This rearrangement joins TRBV19 to TRBJ1-2; D not resolved. The length of the CDR3 is 12 residues. CDR1 is LNHDA, CDR2 SQIVND, per germline (reference sequence). With 5 bases removed from V and 6 bases from J, the gap between germline ends came to 10 bases. This CDR3 is CASSLSRHGYTF. The CDR3 DNA is TGTGCCAGTAGTCTCTCCAGGCATGGCTACACCTTC.

This clone was detected only once. The gene calls are TRBV18 and TRBJ2-3, with 13 bases lining up with TRBD2. This CDR3 contains 21 residues. In germline, CDR1 is KGHSH, CDR2 LQKENI. The V and J ends lost 2 bases and 2 bases, in that order; junction bases with no gene match: 16. The CDR3 DNA reads as TGTGCCAGCTCACCATTCGAAACCCCGACTAGCGGGGGGCCACTCACAGATACGCAGTATTTT. Translation: CASSPFETPTSGGPLTDTQYF. The variable domain in full, with the rest retrieved from reference TRBV18 and TRBJ2-3, is NAGVMQNPRHLVRRRGQEARLRCSPMKGHSHVYWYRQLPEEGLKFMVYLQKENIIDESGMPKERFSAEFPKEGPSILRIQQVVRGDSAAYFCASSPFETPTSGGPLTDTQYFGPGTRLTVL.

In regard to this clone: Sequence at one end of the junction differs from germline and may be a read error. This chain links TRBV7-8 with TRBJ2-7; D is unresolved. Germline V gives CDR1 SGHVS, CDR2 FQNEAQ. This CDR3 contains 14 residues. Here the CDR3 DNA reads TGTGCCGGCAGCCCCATAGGTAATTCCTACGAGCAGTACTTC. This translates into CAGSPIGNSYEQYF.

The count of this clone is one. V gene TRBV3-1 (or the pseudogene TRBV3-2) combines with J gene TRBJ2-7, with TRBD2 matching over 12 bases. V lost 4 bases and J lost 6; bases outside the gene matches: 4. This CDR3 is 14 amino acids long. The germline CDR1 and CDR2 sequences are LGHDT and YNNKEL (reference sequence). CDR3 sequence: CASSPSGGAGEQYF. DNA for the CDR3: TGTGCCAGCAGCCCTAGCGGGGGGGCGGGCGAGCAGTACTTC.

The rearrangement links TRBV11-3 to TRBJ2-1; 9 bases match TRBD1. V trimming: 5 bases; J trimming: 5 bases; junction bases outside the gene matches: 4. This CDR3 has 14 residues. CDR1 is SGHNT and CDR2 is YENEEA in the germline V gene. The CDR3 region has the DNA TGTGCCAGCAGCACCGGGACAGGGAACAATGAGCAGTTCTTC. It specifies CASSTGTGNNEQFF.

V gene TRBV2 combines with J gene TRBJ1-3; D is possibly TRBD1 (5 bases). V lost 2 bases and J 2 bases, leaving 10 bases between the germline ends. CDR3 length: 15 residues. CDR1 is SNHLY, CDR2 FYNNEI, per germline. CDR3 DNA sequence: TGTGCCAGCAGTGAACGGCAGGGACCTGGAAACACCATATATTTT. Translating gives CASSERQGPGNTIYF.

V is TRBV19 and J is TRBJ1-5; D gene ambiguous. This CDR3 contains 12 residues. Germline values: CDR1 LNHDA, CDR2 SQIVND (reference sequence). The V gene lost 5 bases and the J gene lost 4 bases, with 6 bases spanning the gap. CDR3 amino acids: CASSLRNQPQHF. The CDR3 bases are TGTGCCAGTAGTCTCCGAAATCAGCCCCAGCATTTT.

The chain joins TRBV7-3 to TRBJ2-1; TRBD1 agrees at 8 bases. The CDR3 covers 16 residues. Germline trimming cut 4 bases from V and 5 bases from J; bases unmatched to any gene: 10. Germline values: CDR1 SGHTA, CDR2 FQGTGA. The CDR3 here is CASSSHRTGLHNEQFF. In DNA form, the CDR3 reads TGTGCCAGCAGCTCCCACCGGACAGGGCTCCACAATGAGCAGTTCTTC.

The chain is built from TRBV24-1 and TRBJ1-5; D is possibly TRBD1 (6 bases). V shed 9 bases and J shed 2 bases, with 16 bases lying between them. The CDR3 is made up of 15 amino acids. Germline V CDR1 and CDR2: KGHDR, SFDVKD. The CDR3 here is CATEGGGRGNQPQHF. CDR3 DNA sequence: TGTGCCACCGAGGGAGGGGGAAGGGGCAATCAGCCCCAGCATTTT.

The rearrangement uses TRBV29-1 and TRBJ1-2, with D unresolved. V was cut by 7 bases and J by 6 bases, with 12 bases left in between. CDR1 SQVTM and CDR2 ANQGSEA come from the germline V gene. This CDR3 is 11 amino acids long. The CDR3 region is CSGSKGDGYTF. The CDR3, as DNA: TGCAGCGGTTCCAAGGGAGATGGCTACACCTTC.

The CDR3 sequence is CASSLRGGTPINYGYTF. In DNA, the CDR3 is TGTGCCAGCAGCTTAAGAGGGGGAACCCCGATCAACTATGGCTACACCTTC. The chain joins TRBV7-2 to TRBJ1-2, with D tentatively TRBD1 (6 bases). This CDR3 is built from 17 residues. Germline V gives CDR1 SGHTA, CDR2 FQGNSA. The V and J ends lost 2 bases and 2 bases respectively, with 18 bases between them.

The chain is built from TRBV5-1 and TRBJ2-2; D is perhaps TRBD1 (6 bases). There are 14 residues in the CDR3. Germline values: CDR1 SGHRS, CDR2 YFSETQ. Trimming removed 5 bases from V and 1 base from J, with 9 bases in between. This chain's CDR3 is CASSRTENTGELFF. The CDR3 bases are TGCGCCAGCAGTAGGACAGAGAACACCGGGGAGCTGTTTTTT.

The V gene is TRBV7-8, the J gene TRBJ2-1, with no clear D. CDR1 SGHVS and CDR2 FQNEAQ come from the germline V gene. CDR3 length: 17 residues. V shed 2 bases and J shed 0 bases, with 14 bases lying between them. CDR3 nucleotide sequence: TGTGCCAGCAGCTTAAGGTACGGCGGTAGCTCCTACAATGAGCAGTTCTTC. Translated: CASSLRYGGSSYNEQFF.

This clone has a single count. This rearrangement joins TRBV7-9 to TRBJ1-4; D is possibly TRBD1 (5 bases). Germline CDR1 is SEHNR and CDR2 is FQNEAQ (reference sequence). The CDR3 totals 15 residues. Trimming removed 5 bases at V and 6 bases at J, with 16 bases between. CDR3 residues: CASSELGEIDEKLFF. DNA of the CDR3: TGTGCCAGCAGCGAACTAGGGGAGATTGATGAAAAACTGTTTTTT.

In this sample, this clone turned up once. The chain carries TRBV7-8 and TRBJ2-1, with 9 bases identical to TRBD2. This CDR3 has 15 amino acids. V shed 1 base and J 9 bases; nucleotides not matched to a gene: 7. The germline gives CDR1 SGHVS, CDR2 FQNEAQ. For the CDR3, the DNA is TGTGCCAGCAGCTTAGTTGCGGGAGGGCCCTTTGAGCAGTTCTTC. This encodes CASSLVAGGPFEQFF.

The rearrangement joins TRBV6-5 to TRBJ2-3; D may be TRBD2 (5 bases). The V gene lost 0 bases and the J gene lost 1 base, with 5 bases spanning the gap. The CDR3 spans 14 residues. The germline V gene encodes CDR1 MNHEY and CDR2 SVGAGI. The CDR3 DNA sequence: TGTGCCAGCAGTTACTCAGCGGGCACAGATACGCAGTATTTT. The encoded protein is CASSYSAGTDTQYF.

The chain links TRBV5-6 to TRBJ1-2; D is ambiguous. The CDR3 is 13 residues long. Germline lookup yields CDR1 SGHDT and CDR2 YYEEEE. V gave up 4 bases and J gave up 6 bases, with 13 bases separating them. The DNA for the CDR3 is TGTGCCAGCAGCCCATTTCTGGGAAATGGCTACACCTTC. This encodes CASSPFLGNGYTF.

The chain is built from TRBV7-6 and TRBJ2-7; D may be TRBD1 or TRBD2 (5 bases each). The CDR3 runs to 14 residues. V was shortened by 6 bases and J by 4 bases, with 16 bases between the two germline ends. CDR1 is SGHVS and CDR2 is FNYEAQ in the germline V gene. The chain's CDR3 is CASRPTFGGYEQYF. CDR3 coding DNA: TGTGCCAGCAGACCCACGTTTGGGGGTTACGAGCAGTACTTC. The full variable domain, with the rest looked up from reference TRBV7-6 and TRBJ2-7, is GAGVSQSPRYKVTKRGQDVALRCDPISGHVSLYWYRQALGQGPEFLTYFNYEAQQDKSGLPNDRFSAERPEGSISTLTIQRTEQRDSAMYRCASRPTFGGYEQYFGPGTRLTVT.

V is TRBV27 and J is TRBJ2-1; the match to TRBD2 covers 13 bases. V was pared by 6 bases and J by 4 bases, with 15 bases of the junction left unmatched. The CDR3 consists of 19 residues. Germline values: CDR1 MNHEY, CDR2 SMNVEV (reference sequence). CDR3 DNA sequence: TGTGCCAGCAGGCCCTCGGCCCTGGGACTAGCGGGATCGTACAATGAGCAGTTCTTC. This codes for CASRPSALGLAGSYNEQFF.